This TCR beta chain derives from a study of robustness of blood B and T cell sequencing (dated by TCRdb to 2017 to 2018). Background for the entire study: The goal of the study was to find out how much peripheral blood is required to reliably describe the TCRbeta and IgG repertoires of an individual. As technical replicates, two replicate TCRbeta cDNA libraries were made from one shared RNA pool taken from a single 10 ml draw. In each of the ten independently drawn blood samples, TCRbeta and IgG repertoires were quantified.

Libraries were made using PCR. Sequencing used an Illumina MiSeq. SMARTScribe reverse transcriptase and a 5' template-switch oligo, by which a universal priming site was added, were used for cDNA synthesis. Each cDNA molecule was tagged by a 12-nucleotide random unique molecular identifier (UMI) carried on the template-switch oligo. During reverse transcription, TCRbeta transcripts were targeted by chain-specific reverse primers. Residual template-switch adapters were removed by uracil DNA glycosylase treatment, and cDNA was purified using a Qiagen MinElute kit. For the first PCR, KAPA HiFi HotStart ReadyMix was used for 20 to 25 cycles, with amplification split across four 50 ul reactions containing step-out primers. Before any further amplification, the products of the first-round PCR were gel-purified. Illumina Nextera adapters were attached in a second PCR of roughly 8 cycles, and the libraries were then purified and pooled. The UMI barcode for each TCRbeta molecule was captured by a 50-nucleotide 5' read. Processing in the source paper ran as follows. Reads were grouped by UMI into consensus reads using the MIGEC toolkit. Forward and reverse consensus reads were merged with PEAR to produce final reads. Identical UMI-sequence pairs shared across libraries were treated as cross-sample contamination and removed by a custom decontamination script. V(D)J assignment and CDR3 extraction were performed with MIGMAP, a wrapper around IgBLAST. A TCR clonotype was defined as sharing the same V gene, J gene and CDR3 amino acid sequence, and CDR1 and CDR2 were not sequenced. Through fastp at Q25 and MiXCR, TCRdb rebuilt clones from the public reads, retaining in-frame beta chains. Every distinct CDR3 protein forms one entry, paired with its most common genes and DNA. Clone size and V and J calls follow TCRdb, not the original study. The sample table contains 1,500 to 2,000 distinct CDR3 sequences; only one count was recorded for over 45% of them. Clones ranked in the top ten supply under 40% of the sample.

A remark on this clonotype: This clone's antigen is unknown. No base quality information exists; no much larger clone differs at one position.

TCRbeta repertoires were measured from mRNA instead of genomic DNA, an approach that captures expressed receptors. Without any cell sorting, leukocytes from the buffy coat were collected into Trizol, and RNA was extracted using the Direct-zol RNA MiniPrep Plus kit. To separate plasma, buffy coat and red blood cells, the EDTA blood tubes were centrifuged right away at 4 degrees C. The CDR3 covers 14 residues, taking in both the cysteine and the phenylalanine. Only the CDR3 region is kept as DNA, spanning 42 bases read in frame from base 1. V is clipped by 0 bases and J by 5 bases, and the sequence between their germline boundaries is 9 bases long. CDR1 SGHRS and CDR2 YFSETQ were looked up in the germline V gene. Here is what the overall study found, with its caveats: Between the technical replicate libraries, nearly 95% of the top 10,000 TCRbeta clonotypes in one library were also present in the other library. Immediate fractionation was required for EDTA tubes, so the use of EDTA tubes in multi-site collections was limited. The 1,000 most abundant TCRbeta clonotypes from the pooled draws were detected in every single 10 ml sample. Evidence of cross-contamination, likely from batch processing, showed up in one pair of TCRbeta libraries, so the UMI-sequence pairs shared by that pair of libraries were removed. No improvement in the overlap of rare TCRbeta clonotypes was observed when tubes were pooled, implying that much larger blood volumes would be needed for rare TCRbeta clonotypes to be captured. Coverage of the top 10,000 TCRbeta clonotypes approached saturation when 3 or 4 tubes (30-40 ml blood) were combined. The TCRbeta rarefaction curves did not fully level off, which suggests under-sequencing or many low-abundance clonotypes.

This chain is built from TRBV5-1 and TRBJ1-5; the D gene is unclear. Sequencing was carried out using peripheral blood. The source of this sequence is a human donor in good health. The DNA sequence follows: TGCGCCAGCAGCTTGGATCCCGGGGATCAGCCCCAGCATTTT. It specifies CASSLDPGDQPQHF.